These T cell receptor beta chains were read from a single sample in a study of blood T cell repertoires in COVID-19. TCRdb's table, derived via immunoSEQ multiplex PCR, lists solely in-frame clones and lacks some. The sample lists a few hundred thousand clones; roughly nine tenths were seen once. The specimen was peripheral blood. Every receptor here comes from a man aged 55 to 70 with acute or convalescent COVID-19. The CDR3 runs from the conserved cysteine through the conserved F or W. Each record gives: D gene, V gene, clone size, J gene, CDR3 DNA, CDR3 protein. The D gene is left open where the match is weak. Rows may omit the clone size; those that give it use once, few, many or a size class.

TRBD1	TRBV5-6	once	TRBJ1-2	TGTGCCAGCAGCAAAAGGACAGGCATCAACTATGGCTACACCTTC	CASSKRTGINYGYTF
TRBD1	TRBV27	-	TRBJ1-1	TGTGCCAGCAGTTGGGCAGGGGGCGTTAAGAACACTGAAGCTTTCTTT	CASSWAGGVKNTEAFF
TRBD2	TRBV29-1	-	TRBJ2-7	TGCAGCGTTTCGCGGGAGATCTCCTACGAGCAGTACTTC	CSVSREISYEQYF
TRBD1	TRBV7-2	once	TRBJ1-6	TGTGCCAGCAGCTCCTCGCTACCGGGACAGGGAGATTCACCCCTCCACTTT	CASSSSLPGQGDSPLHF
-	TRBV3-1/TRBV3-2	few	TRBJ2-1	TGTGCCAGCAGCCAAGATTATGAGGTTTCTGAGCAGTTCTTC	CASSQDYEVSEQFF
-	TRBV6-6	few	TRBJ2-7	TGTGCCAGCAGTACTCTGGACGAGCAGTACTTC	CASSTLDEQYF
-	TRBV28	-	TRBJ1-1	TGTGCCAGCAGTTTTATGGGGGCGAGCACTGAAGCTTTCTTT	CASSFMGASTEAFF
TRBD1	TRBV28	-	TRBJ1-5	TGTGCCAGCAGTCCTTCACAGGGGGCTCGACAGCCCCAGCATTTT	CASSPSQGARQPQHF
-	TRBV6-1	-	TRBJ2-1	TGTGCCAGCAGTGAATATGAGAAAATACTACAATGGGAGCAGTTCTTC	CASSEYEKILQWEQFF
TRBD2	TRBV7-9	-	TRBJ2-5	TGTGCCAGCAGCCACATCAGCGGGAGGAAAGGGGAGACCCAGTACTTC	CASSHISGRKGETQYF
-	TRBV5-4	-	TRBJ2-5	TGTGCCAGCAGCTTGCGCCAACCCGGGGAGACCCAGTACTTC	CASSLRQPGETQYF
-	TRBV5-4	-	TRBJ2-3	TGTGCCAGCAGCACCTCTAGGGGGAGTAGAACAGATACGCAGTATTTT	CASSTSRGSRTDTQYF
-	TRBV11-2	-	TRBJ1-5	TGTGCCAGCAGCTTTGGTGGGGACTCAATCCATTTT	CASSFGGDSIHF
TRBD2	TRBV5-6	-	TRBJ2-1	TGTGCCAGCAGCGTGCCCCCAACGGCGGGAGGCAGGAATGAGCAGTTCTTC	CASSVPPTAGGRNEQFF
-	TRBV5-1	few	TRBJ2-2	TGCGCCAGCAGCTTTTCTTCGCTAGCTGGGATAAGAACCGGGGAGCTGTTTTTT	CASSFSSLAGIRTGELFF
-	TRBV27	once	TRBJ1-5	TGTGCCAGCAGTCCCAGTTATGGACTTACTAATCAGCCCCAGCATTTT	CASSPSYGLTNQPQHF
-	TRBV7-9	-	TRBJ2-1	TGTGCCAGCAGCTTAGTTGAGGCGTTCTTC	CASSLVEAFF
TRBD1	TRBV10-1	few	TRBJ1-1	TGCGCCAGCAGTGAGAGCCATACGGGACAGGGTATCGCTTTCTTT	CASSESHTGQGIAFF
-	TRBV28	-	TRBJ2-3	TGTGCCAGCAGTTTGGCGCGGTATGATACGCAGTATTTT	CASSLARYDTQYF
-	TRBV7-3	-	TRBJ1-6	TGTGCCAGCAGCTTAAGTGGGGGGATGGGATCCGCACCCCTCCACTTT	CASSLSGGMGSAPLHF
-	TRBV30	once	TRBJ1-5	TGTGCCTGGAGTAACAGGGAAAGCCAGCCCCAGCATTTT	CAWSNRESQPQHF
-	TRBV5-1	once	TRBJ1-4	TGCGCCAGCAGCTTGGCCGGGGGGATTGAAAAACTGTTTTTT	CASSLAGGIEKLFF
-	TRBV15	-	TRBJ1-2	TGTGCCACCAGCAGAGATCCAGATGGCTACACCTTC	CATSRDPDGYTF
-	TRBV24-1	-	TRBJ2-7	TGTGCCACCGAGGGACTCACCTACGAGCAGTACTTC	CATEGLTYEQYF
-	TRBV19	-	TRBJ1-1	TGTGCCAGTAGTGTCGACAGCCTAAACACTGAAGCTTTCTTT	CASSVDSLNTEAFF
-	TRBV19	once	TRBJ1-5	TGTGCCAGTAGTATCGTGGGTCAGGGACTTCATGGAAATCAGCCCCAGCATTTT	CASSIVGQGLHGNQPQHF
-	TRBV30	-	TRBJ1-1	TGTGCCTGGAGTTTCCACCGCCCCGGGGGCACTGAAGCTTTCTTT	CAWSFHRPGGTEAFF
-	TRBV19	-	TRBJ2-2	TGTGCCAGTAGTATCCCCAGGGAAATCACCGGGGAGCTGTTTTTT	CASSIPREITGELFF
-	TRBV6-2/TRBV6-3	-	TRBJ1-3	TGTGCCAGCAGTTACTGGCCAGAAAAGATCCCTGGAAACACCATATATTTT	CASSYWPEKIPGNTIYF